Each of the 26 T cell receptor beta chains below was sequenced from the same sample in a study of cytomegalovirus exposure and HLA in healthy donors (TCRdb year 2017). Library preparation was by the immunoSEQ multiplex PCR assay. A mixture of 60 forward primers for TCR Vbeta segments and 13 reverse primers for TCR Jbeta segments was used in the multiplex PCR. TCRdb took this table from immuneACCESS and kept in-frame rearrangements with V and J called. Such tables lack part of the clones; where checked against another copy, unresolved V genes explain under half of the gap, and the rest is unexplained. This sample is represented by a few hundred thousand clones; approximately 80% of them were singletons. 2.9% of the sample comes from the top ten. Sequencing was done on a sample of PBMCs. The receptors shown here come from a man aged 25 to 45 in good health and CMV-seronegative.

V usage is TRBV2 and J usage is TRBJ2-5; 10 bases are shared with TRBD1. The CDR3 is 16 amino acids. Unmatched junction bases numbered 14, after V lost 6 bases and J lost 7 bases. Germline assignment: CDR1 SNHLY and CDR2 FYNNEI. The CDR3: CASRVDRGQGLTTQYF. The CDR3 coding sequence is TGTGCCAGCAGAGTAGACAGGGGGCAAGGGTTGACGACCCAGTACTTC.

This chain uses TRBV19 with TRBJ2-3; 9 bases are a match to TRBD2. The V segment lost 1 base and the J segment 2 bases; nucleotides outside the gene matches: 7. The CDR3 contains 17 residues. Germline V gene sequence: CDR1 LNHDA, CDR2 SQIVND (reference sequence). The CDR3 is CASSIGGSGGPTDTQYF. The CDR3 DNA follows: TGTGCCAGTAGTATAGGGGGTAGCGGGGGCCCCACAGATACGCAGTATTTT.

The chain links TRBV14 to TRBJ1-2; D might be TRBD1 (5 bases). Germline CDR1 reads SGHDN; CDR2 reads FVKESK. Trimming took 5 bases from V and 2 from J, leaving 9 bases between them. The length of the CDR3 is 13 residues. The CDR3 here is CASSLDKNYGYTF. CDR3 sequence (DNA): TGTGCCAGCAGCTTGGACAAGAACTATGGCTACACCTTC.

This chain links TRBV11-2 with TRBJ2-3; D possibly corresponds to TRBD1 (6 bases). CDR3 length: 18 amino acids. Germline V lookup: CDR1 SGHAT, CDR2 FQNNGV. Trimming removed 1 base at V and 5 bases at J, with 22 bases between. CDR3 nucleotides: TGTGCCAGCAGCTTAGTGCCGCGTGACAGGCGAGGGGGAGATACGCAGTATTTT. It translates to CASSLVPRDRRGGDTQYF.

In this sample, this clone turned up a few times. The chain carries TRBV27 and TRBJ1-1, with TRBD1 identical over 7 bases. The J segment lost 8 bases and the V segment lost 2 bases, leaving 5 bases of the junction unmatched. CDR1 is MNHEY, CDR2 SMNVEV, per germline (reference sequence). The CDR3 length is 13 residues. The CDR3 reads CASSLSGRGEAFF. CDR3 bases: TGTGCCAGCAGTTTAAGCGGCAGGGGGGAAGCTTTCTTT.

This chain connects TRBV7-9 to TRBJ2-5; 7 nucleotides match TRBD1. The CDR3 is 12 amino acids. Germline CDR1 is SEHNR and CDR2 is FQNEAQ (reference sequence). J gave up 3 bases and V 8 bases, and 3 bases lay outside the gene matches. The CDR3 region is CASRQGEETQYF. The CDR3 DNA follows: TGTGCCAGCCGACAGGGTGAAGAGACCCAGTACTTC.

The rearrangement links TRBV6-5 to TRBJ2-1, with a possible D match to TRBD2 (6 bases). Germline V lookup: CDR1 MNHEY, CDR2 SVGAGI. The CDR3 is made up of 14 amino acids. Trimming shortened V by 8 bases and J by 9 bases, and 20 bases separated the two germline ends. CDR3 in DNA: TGTGCCAGCCGAGGGATATATCGGGGGACTGAGCAGTTCTTC. Its protein is CASRGIYRGTEQFF.

This rearrangement joins TRBV7-3 to TRBJ2-3; a possible D gene is TRBD2 (6 bases). CDR1 is SGHTA and CDR2 is FQGTGA in the germline V gene. The CDR3 spans 14 residues. The germline V and J ends were trimmed by 0 bases and 5 bases, with 9 bases remaining between them. Here the CDR3 reads CASSLTLGGDTQYF. The CDR3 DNA reads as TGTGCCAGCAGCTTAACGTTGGGGGGAGATACGCAGTATTTT.

The rearrangement joins TRBV5-1 to TRBJ1-3, with D perhaps matching TRBD1 (6 bases). V shed 4 bases and J shed 4 bases, with 15 bases lying between them. The CDR3 loop spans 15 amino acids. Germline V gene data show CDR1 as SGHRS and CDR2 as YFSETQ. The CDR3 here is CASSQSGQGGNTIYF. DNA of the CDR3: TGCGCCAGCAGCCAGAGCGGCCAGGGGGGAAACACCATATATTTT.

The sample holds a few counts of this clone. This chain connects TRBV6-4 to TRBJ2-3; 12 bases agree with TRBD2. Germline V CDR1 and CDR2: MRHNA, SNTAGT. The CDR3 extends over 15 amino acids. V lost 6 bases and J lost 4; bases outside the gene matches: 5. The CDR3 DNA is TGTGCCAGCAGAGCTAGCGGGGGGGCCTCAGATACGCAGTATTTT. It yields the protein CASRASGGASDTQYF.

This chain joins TRBV5-4 and TRBJ1-5, with D perhaps matching TRBD1 (6 bases). V was trimmed by 4 bases and J by 7 bases, leaving 12 bases between them. The CDR3 totals 13 residues. The germline CDR1 and CDR2 sequences are SGHNT and YYREEE (reference sequence). The CDR3 sequence: CASSPDGTQPQHF. Written as DNA, the CDR3 is TGTGCCAGCAGCCCGGACGGGACACAGCCCCAGCATTTT.

J is TRBJ2-7 and V is TRBV5-6; the D gene is possibly TRBD1 (6 bases). The CDR3 extends over 15 amino acids. V was cut by 1 base and J by 3 bases, with 14 bases left in between. Per germline, CDR1 SGHDT and CDR2 YYEEEE. The chain's CDR3 is CASSLKGTRYYEQYF. DNA for the CDR3: TGTGCCAGCAGCTTGAAAGGGACACGATACTACGAGCAGTACTTC.

Turning to this clone: Compared with germline, one end of the junction differs, possibly owing to a read error. The CDR3 reads CSSSPGLAPQYF. DNA of the CDR3: TGTTCCAGCAGTCCTGGACTAGCCCCTCAGTACTTC. This chain connects TRBV7-9 to TRBJ2-7; 8 nucleotides line up with TRBD2. The CDR3 has 12 amino acids. Germline-derived CDR1 and CDR2 are SEHNR and FQNEAQ (reference sequence).

The rearrangement links TRBV28 to TRBJ2-7, with a weak D call TRBD2 (6 bases). There are 15 residues in the CDR3. V was pared by 4 bases and J by 8 bases, with 21 bases between. In germline, CDR1 is MDHEN, CDR2 SYDVKM. CDR3 sequence: CASSSPRGLLMKQYF. DNA for the CDR3: TGTGCCAGCAGTTCTCCAAGGGGACTTTTGATGAAGCAGTACTTC.

The chain is built from TRBV6-1 and TRBJ2-3; 7 bases map to TRBD1. The CDR3 is made up of 14 amino acids. The germline CDR1 and CDR2 sequences are MNHNS and SASEGT. CDR3 coding DNA: TGTGGGGTATCTAAAGGGGGCGCAACAGATACGCAGTATTTT. Translating gives CGVSKGGATDTQYF.

The CDR3 region is CASSSLGMGQRPEKLFF. The CDR3 nucleotides read TGCGCCAGCAGCTCTTTGGGCATGGGACAGAGGCCGGAAAAACTGTTTTTT. The rearrangement joins TRBV4-1 to TRBJ1-4; 7 positions match TRBD1. V lost 5 bases and J lost 8; bases outside the gene matches: 17. The CDR3 is 17 amino acids. CDR1 and CDR2 from the germline V gene are MGHRA and YSYEKL.

The chain has TRBV6-5 and TRBJ2-7, with a tentative D call TRBD2 (5 bases). The CDR3 sequence is 14 residues long. V lost 6 bases to trimming and J lost 0 bases, with 12 bases between them. CDR1 is MNHEY, CDR2 SVGAGI, per germline. CDR3 DNA sequence: TGTGCCAGCAGAGGACTCCTGAGCTCCTACGAGCAGTACTTC. The encoded protein is CASRGLLSSYEQYF.

The chain recombines TRBV5-1 with TRBJ2-7, with D possibly TRBD1 on 6 matching bases. The V end was cut by 7 bases, the J end by 3 bases, with 14 bases between. The CDR3 consists of 13 residues. Germline V CDR1 and CDR2: SGHRS, YFSETQ. The CDR3 sequence is CASGSGQNYEQYF. In nucleotides, the CDR3 is TGCGCCAGCGGCTCCGGACAGAACTACGAGCAGTACTTC.

This chain joins TRBV10-3 and TRBJ2-6, with 7 positions matching TRBD1. The CDR3 sequence is 17 residues long. CDR1 and CDR2 (germline): ENHRY, SYGVKD. The V segment lost 4 bases and the J segment 1 base; nucleotides outside the gene matches: 7. This CDR3 reads CAISGDSPRSGANVLTF. The CDR3 nucleotides read TGTGCCATCAGTGGGGACAGTCCGAGATCTGGGGCCAACGTCCTGACTTTC.

The chain carries TRBV27 and TRBJ1-5, with TRBD1 as a possible D gene (5 bases). The CDR3 covers 15 residues. In germline, CDR1 is MNHEY, CDR2 SMNVEV (reference sequence). Trimming left V 5 bases short and J 1 base short, with 12 bases between. CDR3 DNA sequence: TGTGCCAGCAGTGACACAGGATCGAGCAATCAGCCCCAGCATTTT. It translates to CASSDTGSSNQPQHF.

The rearrangement links TRBV28 to TRBJ2-2; 10 nucleotides line up with TRBD2. Looked up from germline, CDR1 is MDHEN and CDR2 is SYDVKM. Germline trimming cut 3 bases from V and 8 bases from J; bases unmatched to any gene: 12. CDR3 length: 17 amino acids. Here the CDR3 reads CASSFFLLAGAQGELFF. CDR3 in DNA: TGTGCCAGCAGTTTCTTTCTCCTAGCGGGGGCCCAGGGGGAGCTGTTTTTT.

This clone was seen only a few times. The J gene is TRBJ1-5, the V gene TRBV28; a possible D gene is TRBD1 (6 bases). This CDR3 is built from 15 residues. CDR1 MDHEN and CDR2 SYDVKM come from the germline V gene. Trimming took off 4 bases at V and 1 base at J, with 11 bases between the two ends. The DNA of the CDR3 is TGTGCCAGCAGTTCCTTACAGGGAAGCAATCAGCCCCAGCATTTT. Its translation: CASSSLQGSNQPQHF.

The CDR3 DNA reads as TGTGCCAGCAGTGTACTCCCGGGACAGGGGAGTATGGCTGATTCACCCCTCCACTTT. Its translation: CASSVLPGQGSMADSPLHF. This chain connects TRBV6-1 to TRBJ1-6; 10 bases line up with TRBD1. This CDR3 is 19 amino acids long. The germline V gene has CDR1 MNHNS and CDR2 SASEGT. With V trimmed by 4 bases and J by 8 bases, 17 bases remained unmatched.

The J gene is TRBJ2-1, the V gene TRBV9; 10 bases line up with TRBD2. The CDR3 totals 16 residues. CDR1 and CDR2 from the germline V gene are SGDLS and YYNGEE. V was pared by 1 base and J by 7 bases, with 8 bases of the junction left unmatched. The chain's CDR3 is CASSVISGGAGNEQFF. As DNA, the CDR3 is TGTGCCAGCAGCGTAATAAGCGGGGGGGCGGGTAATGAGCAGTTCTTC.

This clone was seen only a few times. The chain couples TRBV6-1 to TRBJ1-5; TRBD1 might be the D (6 bases). V lost 7 bases and J lost 4, with 11 bases in between. Germline values: CDR1 MNHNS, CDR2 SASEGT. The CDR3 runs 13 residues. As DNA, the CDR3 is TGTGCCAGCACCTACAGGGAAAATCAGCCCCAGCATTTT. Translation gives CASTYRENQPQHF.

The V and J genes are TRBV7-9 and TRBJ2-7, with TRBD2 matching over 7 bases. In germline, CDR1 is SEHNR, CDR2 FQNEAQ (reference sequence). V lost 0 bases to trimming and J lost 4 bases; unmatched junction nucleotides: 3. CDR3 length: 14 residues. Here the CDR3 DNA reads TGTGCCAGCAGCTTAGCGGGGGGGGGATACGAGCAGTACTTC. Its translation is CASSLAGGGYEQYF.